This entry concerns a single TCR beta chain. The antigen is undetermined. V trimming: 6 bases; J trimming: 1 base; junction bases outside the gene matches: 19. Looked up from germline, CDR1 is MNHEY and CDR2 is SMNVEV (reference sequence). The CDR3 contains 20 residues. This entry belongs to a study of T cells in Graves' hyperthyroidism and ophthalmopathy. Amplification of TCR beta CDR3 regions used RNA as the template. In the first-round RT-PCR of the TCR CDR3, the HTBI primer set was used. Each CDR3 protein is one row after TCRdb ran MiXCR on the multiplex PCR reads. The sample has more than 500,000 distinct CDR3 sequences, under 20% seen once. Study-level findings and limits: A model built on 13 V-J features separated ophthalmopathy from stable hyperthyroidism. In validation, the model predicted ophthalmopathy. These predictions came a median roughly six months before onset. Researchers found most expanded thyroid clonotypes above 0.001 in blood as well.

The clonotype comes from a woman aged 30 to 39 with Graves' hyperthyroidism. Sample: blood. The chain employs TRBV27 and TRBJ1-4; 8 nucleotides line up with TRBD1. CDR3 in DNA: TGTGCCAGCAGCTCGACAGGGGCCATCCGACACAGGGGAACTAATGAAAAACTGTTTTTT. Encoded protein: CASSSTGAIRHRGTNEKLFF.